This TCR beta chain came from a study of human T cells and chemical hapten exposure. The wider study: Sensitization involved placing 2% DPC onto a 2 cm by 2 cm region of upper inner arm skin. General study points: Alopecia affecting every donor means their immune response may not match healthy people's.

The sample's time point: patch test 1, 2 weeks after DPC sensitization. The treatment: therapeutic diphenylcyclopropenone sensitization with weekly scalp DPC. Blood was drawn before each patch test was applied. In this sample, this clonotype turned up a few times. The antigen remains unidentified. It was the library that attached unique molecular identifiers to individual cDNA molecules. MiXCR was run by TCRdb on the RACE reads, yielding one entry per CDR3 protein. Among about 360,000 distinct CDR3 sequences, about 7% were seen once, and the ten largest hold less than 10%. The CDR3 loop spans 14 amino acids. Germline loops: CDR1 LGHNA, CDR2 YNFKEQ. The V end lost 5 bases, the J end lost 1 base, and 12 bases lay between the germline ends.

The chain employs TRBV4-2 and TRBJ2-7; possibly TRBD1 for D (5 bases). This sample comprised whole blood, obtained in connection with sensitization to the hapten diphenylcyclopropenone (DPC). The TCR originated in a young woman with alopecia areata. Some clones in this sample may be carry-over from other donors' samples. The CDR3 region is CASSSPRDSYEQYF. The CDR3 bases are TGTGCCAGCAGCTCACCCAGGGATTCCTACGAGCAGTACTTC.